These 30 T cell receptor beta chains came from one sample sequenced in a study of shared clonotypes between healthy human individuals. As defined, naive CD8 cells were CD45RO-negative and positively selected for CCR7, with terminally differentiated effector memory CD45RA+ cells excluded. The protocol was immunoSEQ multiplex PCR, while the TCRdb copy is restricted to in-frame clones and leaves out a portion. Here the sample spans roughly 770,000 clones, 90% to 97% being singletons. The sample comprised naive CD8+ T cells sorted from blood. All receptors derive from a man aged 25 to 40 in good health.

The V and J genes are TRBV6-5 and TRBJ2-7, with 12 bases lining up with TRBD2. The CDR3 has 15 residues. The germline V gene has CDR1 MNHEY and CDR2 SVGAGI. The ends lost 5 bases at V and 8 bases at J; junction bases unmatched: 10. The CDR3 loop reads CASSQTSGRQSKQYF. DNA for the CDR3: TGTGCCAGCAGTCAAACTAGCGGGAGGCAGTCAAAGCAGTACTTC.

The chain recombines TRBV19 with TRBJ2-2; D unresolved. Trimming took 7 bases from V and 7 from J, leaving 13 bases between them. The CDR3 has 13 residues. Per germline, CDR1 LNHDA and CDR2 SQIVND (reference sequence). The CDR3 DNA follows: TGTGCCAGTAATATCGGGTTAGGCGGGGAGCTGTTTTTT. This sequence encodes CASNIGLGGELFF.

V gene TRBV7-8 combines with J gene TRBJ2-7; 7 nucleotides match TRBD1. The germline V gene encodes CDR1 SGHVS and CDR2 FQNEAQ. The CDR3 contains 15 residues. V was pared by 0 bases and J by 2 bases, with 4 bases of the junction left unmatched. Here the CDR3 DNA reads TGTGCCAGCAGCTTAGCTACAGGGGTGGCCTACGAGCAGTACTTC. Amino acid sequence: CASSLATGVAYEQYF.

The rearrangement links TRBV7-3 to TRBJ2-5; 12 bases match TRBD2. The CDR3 consists of 17 residues. V lost 2 bases and J lost 5; bases outside the gene matches: 9. CDR1 and CDR2 (germline): SGHTA, FQGTGA. This CDR3 reads CASSLGLAGGSGETQYF. The CDR3 nucleotides read TGTGCCAGCAGCTTAGGGCTAGCGGGAGGGTCTGGGGAGACCCAGTACTTC.

This chain connects TRBV15 to TRBJ2-2; TRBD2 might be the D (6 bases). The V gene's germline CDR1 is LNHNV and CDR2 YYDKDF (reference sequence). With 0 bases removed from V and 4 bases from J, the gap between germline ends came to 15 bases. CDR3 length: 17 residues. CDR3 residues: CATSRDRRARTTGELFF. CDR3 sequence (DNA): TGTGCCACCAGCAGAGATCGGAGGGCCAGAACCACCGGGGAGCTGTTTTTT.

This sequence joins TRBV2 and TRBJ2-7; D unclear. The CDR3 is 14 residues long. Germline-derived CDR1 and CDR2 are SNHLY and FYNNEI. The DNA of the CDR3 is TGTGCGAAACGATCGGTTCAGGCATCCTACGAGCAGTACTTC. Amino acids: CAKRSVQASYEQYF.

This chain joins TRBV5-8 and TRBJ2-3, with 10 bases aligning to TRBD2. Germline V gene data show CDR1 as SGHTS and CDR2 as YDEGEE. The CDR3 sequence is 15 residues long. V gave up 8 bases and J gave up 1 base; unmatched junction bases: 7. The CDR3 nucleotides read TGTGCCAGTGCCTTAGGGACTAGCGGCACAGATACGCAGTATTTT. Protein: CASALGTSGTDTQYF.

The V call is TRBV5-6, the J call TRBJ1-1; D is ambiguous. The CDR3 runs to 13 residues. Trimming shortened V by 6 bases and J by 3 bases, and 12 bases separated the two germline ends. Per germline, CDR1 SGHDT and CDR2 YYEEEE. The CDR3 loop reads CASTSARDTEAFF. CDR3 sequence (DNA): TGTGCCAGCACCTCGGCCCGGGACACTGAAGCTTTCTTT.

The chain links TRBV14 to TRBJ2-4; D unresolved. Germline lookup yields CDR1 SGHDN and CDR2 FVKESK. CDR3 size: 13 residues. Trimming pared 0 bases from V and 15 bases from J, leaving 15 bases between. The CDR3 region is CASSQDFGPKLYF. The DNA of the CDR3 is TGTGCCAGCAGCCAAGATTTCGGCCCAAAGCTGTACTTC.

For this clone: A junction boundary mismatches the germline segment, possibly from a read error. The chain is built from TRBV7-9 and TRBJ2-7; no definite D call. CDR1 is SEHNR and CDR2 is FQNEAQ in the germline V gene (reference sequence). The CDR3 runs to 13 residues. The CDR3 DNA reads as TGTGCCAGCAGCTTAGAGGAGAATCGTCTCCGCTGGTTC. It specifies CASSLEENRLRWF.

This rearrangement joins TRBV7-9 to TRBJ1-2; 12 positions match TRBD1. The trim removed 6 bases at V and 4 bases at J, leaving 3 bases unmatched. The CDR3 runs 14 residues. Per germline, CDR1 SEHNR and CDR2 FQNEAQ (reference sequence). CDR3 DNA: TGTGCCAGCAGGCCGGGACAGGGGGCCTATGGCTACACCTTC. This translates into CASRPGQGAYGYTF.

This chain's CDR3 is CASRDWDEQYF. The CDR3 DNA reads as TGTGCCAGCAGAGACTGGGACGAGCAGTACTTC. The J gene is TRBJ2-7, the V gene TRBV28; D is uncertain. V was shortened by 6 bases and J by 5 bases, with 8 bases between the two germline ends. Germline V gene sequence: CDR1 MDHEN, CDR2 SYDVKM. The CDR3 sequence is 11 residues long.

The chain carries TRBV7-6 and TRBJ2-1; no reliable D call. The V end lost 5 bases, the J end lost 10 bases, and 15 bases lay between the germline ends. In germline, CDR1 is SGHVS, CDR2 FNYEAQ. The CDR3 is 13 amino acids. The CDR3 region has the DNA TGTGCCAGCAGCGAAACCCTTCTGGAGGAGCAGTTCTTC. Its protein is CASSETLLEEQFF.

The J gene is TRBJ2-3, the V gene TRBV2; 8 bases map to TRBD1. This CDR3 is built from 14 residues. CDR1 SNHLY and CDR2 FYNNEI come from the germline V gene. Losses at the gene ends were 4 bases for V and 4 bases for J; bases not matched to a gene: 4. The DNA of the CDR3 is TGTGCCAGCAGTGGGGACAGGTACCCAGATACGCAGTATTTT. As protein: CASSGDRYPDTQYF.

V and J are TRBV29-1 and TRBJ2-5, with a weak D call TRBD1 (5 bases). The CDR3 totals 15 residues. Germline V gene lookup returns CDR1 SQVTM and CDR2 ANQGSEA. Between the trimmed V and J ends, which lost 1 base and 0 bases, there was a span of 12 bases. The CDR3 sequence is CSVEGTTVYQETQYF. The CDR3 region has the DNA TGCAGCGTTGAAGGGACGACAGTTTACCAAGAGACCCAGTACTTC.

This clone was detected only a few times. CDR3 in amino acids: CSVETGTSGRNTDTQYF. CDR3 nucleotides: TGCAGCGTGGAGACCGGGACTAGCGGGAGGAACACAGATACGCAGTATTTT. This chain uses TRBV29-1 with TRBJ2-3; 15 bases map to TRBD2. V shed 6 bases and J 2 bases; nucleotides not matched to a gene: 9. This CDR3 is built from 17 residues. Germline CDR1 and CDR2: SQVTM and ANQGSEA.

The V gene is TRBV19, the J gene TRBJ2-1; TRBD2 aligns across 14 bases. This CDR3 contains 13 residues. The germline gives CDR1 LNHDA, CDR2 SQIVND (reference sequence). Trimming took 6 bases from V and 15 from J; bases not matched to a gene: 7. DNA of the CDR3: TGTGCCAGTAGGGGGACTAGCGGGAGTGCCGCGTTCTTC. Protein sequence: CASRGTSGSAAFF.

This chain connects TRBV7-9 to TRBJ2-3; 10 bases are shared with TRBD1. The CDR3 runs 14 residues. Germline trimming cut 4 bases from V and 8 bases from J; bases unmatched to any gene: 6. Per germline, CDR1 SEHNR and CDR2 FQNEAQ (reference sequence). The CDR3 DNA follows: TGTGCCAGCAGCTCGGACAGGGGGAGAGGTACGCAGTATTTT. Encoded protein: CASSSDRGRGTQYF. Full variable domain (outside the CDR3, taken from reference TRBV7-9 and TRBJ2-3): DTGVSQNPRHKITKRGQNVTFRCDPISEHNRLYWYRQTLGQGPEFLTYFQNEAQLEKSRLLSDRFSAERPKGSFSTLEIQRTEQGDSAMYLCASSSDRGRGTQYFGPGTRLTVL.

Here the CDR3 DNA reads TGTGCCAGCAGTTTTAGATCCAGGCAGGCCTTCTCCTACGAGCAGTACTTC. Residues: CASSFRSRQAFSYEQYF. V and J are TRBV28 and TRBJ2-7, with D unclear. Germline V gene sequence: CDR1 MDHEN, CDR2 SYDVKM. This CDR3 is built from 17 residues. The germline V and J ends were trimmed by 3 bases and 0 bases, with 18 bases remaining between them.

The chain employs TRBV7-8 and TRBJ2-5; TRBD2 agrees at 11 bases. Germline lookup yields CDR1 SGHVS and CDR2 FQNEAQ. The CDR3 runs 17 residues. V trimming: 5 bases; J trimming: 4 bases; junction bases outside the gene matches: 12. The CDR3 loop reads CASSPELTSGNLETQYF. The DNA of the CDR3 is TGTGCCAGCAGCCCCGAATTGACTAGCGGGAATTTAGAGACCCAGTACTTC.

V gene TRBV7-9 combines with J gene TRBJ2-4; TRBD1 might be the D (5 bases). With 5 bases removed from V and 0 bases from J, the gap between germline ends came to 14 bases. This CDR3 has 16 residues. Germline-derived CDR1 and CDR2 are SEHNR and FQNEAQ (reference sequence). CDR3 DNA sequence: TGTGCCAGCAGCCCTGGGGCAAGGATAGCCAAAAACATTCAGTACTTC. Translation gives CASSPGARIAKNIQYF.

The gene calls are TRBV10-3 and TRBJ2-1; 7 bases are a match to TRBD1. The germline CDR1 and CDR2 sequences are ENHRY and SYGVKD. The CDR3 loop spans 12 amino acids. V shed 11 bases, J shed 6 bases, and the junction held 7 bases outside the gene matches. This chain's CDR3 is CALRTGLNEQFF. The CDR3 coding sequence is TGTGCCCTAAGGACAGGCCTCAATGAGCAGTTCTTC.

The table lists this clone with a count of one. The chain joins TRBV5-5 to TRBJ2-7; tentative D call: TRBD1 (5 bases). The V gene lost 0 bases and the J gene lost 2 bases, with 12 bases spanning the gap. In germline, CDR1 is SGHKS, CDR2 YYEKEE (reference sequence). The CDR3 covers 15 residues. For the CDR3, the DNA is TGTGCCAGCAGCTTGGAGGCAGGGTGGGCCTACGAGCAGTACTTC. This codes for CASSLEAGWAYEQYF.

The chain employs TRBV10-3 and TRBJ2-7, with D possibly matching TRBD1 (6 bases). V dropped 4 bases and J dropped 2 bases, with 18 bases sitting between them. Germline assignment: CDR1 ENHRY and CDR2 SYGVKD. The CDR3 is 16 residues long. The DNA of the CDR3 is TGTGCCATCAGTGGGGTTTCACAGGGACCGACCTACGAGCAGTACTTC. Its translation is CAISGVSQGPTYEQYF.

This rearrangement joins TRBV29-1 to TRBJ1-3; D is possibly TRBD1 (5 bases). The germline V gene encodes CDR1 SQVTM and CDR2 ANQGSEA. CDR3 length equals 15 residues. V lost 4 bases and J lost 3, with 16 bases in between. CDR3 coding DNA: TGCAGCGTTGTTTCGATCGGGGGAGGTGGAAACACCATATATTTT. Translated: CSVVSIGGGGNTIYF.

This rearrangement joins TRBV6-5 to TRBJ2-5; 7 bases align to TRBD2. Germline V gene lookup returns CDR1 MNHEY and CDR2 SVGAGI. V gave up 7 bases and J gave up 2 bases; unmatched junction bases: 10. CDR3 length equals 15 residues. CDR3 coding DNA: TGTGCCAGCACCCCACGGTTGGGAGGGCAAGAGACCCAGTACTTC. Translation gives CASTPRLGGQETQYF.

V and J are TRBV6-6 and TRBJ1-1; a weak D match, TRBD1 (5 bases). With 0 bases removed from V and 13 bases from J, the gap between germline ends came to 15 bases. CDR1 MNHNY and CDR2 SVGAGI come from the germline V gene (reference sequence). The CDR3 has 13 residues. The chain's CDR3 is CASSYSPGTVVFF. For the CDR3, the DNA is TGTGCCAGCAGTTACTCCCCAGGGACCGTCGTTTTCTTT.

The V and J genes are TRBV7-8 and TRBJ2-7, with 11 positions matching TRBD1. Germline lookup yields CDR1 SGHVS and CDR2 FQNEAQ. Trimming removed 5 bases from V and 6 bases from J; junction bases left unmatched: 6. CDR3 size: 14 residues. CDR3 DNA sequence: TGTGCCAGCAGCGTGCCGGGACAGGGGGTCGAGCAGTACTTC. It is translated as CASSVPGQGVEQYF. Based on the CDR3 plus reference TRBV7-8 and TRBJ2-7, the full variable domain is GAGVSQSPRYKVAKRGQDVALRCDPISGHVSLFWYQQALGQGPEFLTYFQNEAQLDKSGLPSDRFFAERPEGSVSTLKIQRTQQEDSAVYLCASSVPGQGVEQYFGPGTRLTVT.

The chain combines TRBV7-9 with TRBJ2-1, with 9 bases fitting TRBD2. The CDR3 extends over 15 amino acids. Germline assignment: CDR1 SEHNR and CDR2 FQNEAQ (reference sequence). V shed 5 bases, J shed 6 bases, and the junction held 8 bases outside the gene matches. Written as DNA, the CDR3 is TGTGCCAGCAGCCCCGGGGTAGCGGGAGCCAATGAGCAGTTCTTC. It translates to CASSPGVAGANEQFF.

V and J are TRBV27 and TRBJ2-3; D is uncertain. Per germline, CDR1 MNHEY and CDR2 SMNVEV (reference sequence). The CDR3 contains 12 residues. Deletions cut 10 bases from V and 11 bases from J, with 19 bases between. CDR3 nucleotide sequence: TGTGCCACCCTCCTGCCAGGCAGGAGGCAGTATTTT. This codes for CATLLPGRRQYF.